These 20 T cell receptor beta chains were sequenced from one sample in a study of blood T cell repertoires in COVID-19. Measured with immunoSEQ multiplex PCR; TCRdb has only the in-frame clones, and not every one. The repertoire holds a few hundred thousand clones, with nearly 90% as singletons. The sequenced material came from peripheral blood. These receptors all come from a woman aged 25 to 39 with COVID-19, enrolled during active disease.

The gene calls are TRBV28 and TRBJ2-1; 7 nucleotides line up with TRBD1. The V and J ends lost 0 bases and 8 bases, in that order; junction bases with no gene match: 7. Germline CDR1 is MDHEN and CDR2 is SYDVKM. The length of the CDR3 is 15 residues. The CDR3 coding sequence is TGTGCCAGCAGTTTATGGTATGGGACAGACGATGAGCAGTTCTTC. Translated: CASSLWYGTDDEQFF.

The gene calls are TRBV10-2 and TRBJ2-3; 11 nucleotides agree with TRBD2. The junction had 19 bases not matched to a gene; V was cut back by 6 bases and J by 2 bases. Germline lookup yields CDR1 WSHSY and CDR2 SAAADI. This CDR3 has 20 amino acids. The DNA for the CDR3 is TGCGCCAGCAGGAACCGATTAGCTAGCGGGGGGCCCCCCTACACAGATACGCAGTATTTT. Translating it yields CASRNRLASGGPPYTDTQYF.

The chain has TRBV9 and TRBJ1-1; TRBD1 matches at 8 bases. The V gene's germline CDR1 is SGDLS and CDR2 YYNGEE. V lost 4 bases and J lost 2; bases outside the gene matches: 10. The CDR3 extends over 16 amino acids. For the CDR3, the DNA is TGTGCCAGCAGCCAGACAGGGGCCCGTGGAAACACTGAAGCTTTCTTT. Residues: CASSQTGARGNTEAFF. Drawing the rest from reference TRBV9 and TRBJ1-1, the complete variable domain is DSGVTQTPKHLITATGQRVTLRCSPRSGDLSVYWYQQSLDQGLQFLIQYYNGEERAKGNILERFSAQQFPDLHSELNLSSLELGDSALYFCASSQTGARGNTEAFFGQGTRLTVV.

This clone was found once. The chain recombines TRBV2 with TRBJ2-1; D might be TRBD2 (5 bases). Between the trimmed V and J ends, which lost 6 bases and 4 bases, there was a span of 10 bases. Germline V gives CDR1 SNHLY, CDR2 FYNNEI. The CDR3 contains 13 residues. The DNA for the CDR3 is TGTGCCAGCAGGGAGGACGGATACAATGAGCAGTTCTTC. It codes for CASREDGYNEQFF.

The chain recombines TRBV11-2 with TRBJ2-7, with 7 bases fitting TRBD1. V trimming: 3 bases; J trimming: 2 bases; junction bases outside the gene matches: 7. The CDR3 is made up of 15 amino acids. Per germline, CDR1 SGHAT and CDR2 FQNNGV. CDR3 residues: CASSFDPGGTYEQYF. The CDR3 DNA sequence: TGTGCCAGCAGCTTTGACCCAGGGGGTACCTACGAGCAGTACTTC.

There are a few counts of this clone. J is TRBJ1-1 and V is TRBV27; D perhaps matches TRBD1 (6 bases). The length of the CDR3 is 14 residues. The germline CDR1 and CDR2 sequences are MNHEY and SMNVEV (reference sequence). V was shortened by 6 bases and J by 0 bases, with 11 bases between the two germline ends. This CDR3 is CASSLQGMNTEAFF. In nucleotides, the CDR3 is TGTGCCAGCAGCCTACAGGGAATGAACACTGAAGCTTTCTTT.

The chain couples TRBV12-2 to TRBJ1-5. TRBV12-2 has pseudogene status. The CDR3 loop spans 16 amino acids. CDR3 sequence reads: CASRLLRATGDQPQHF. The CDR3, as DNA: TGTGCAAGTCGCCTACTGCGGGCCACCGGGGATCAGCCCCAGCATTTT.

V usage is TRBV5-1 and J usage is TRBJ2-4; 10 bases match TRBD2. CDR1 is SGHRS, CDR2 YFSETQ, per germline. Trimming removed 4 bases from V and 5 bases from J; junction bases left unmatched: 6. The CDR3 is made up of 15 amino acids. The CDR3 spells CASSPRSGGENIQYF. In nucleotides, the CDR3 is TGCGCCAGCAGCCCTCGGAGCGGGGGGGAAAACATTCAGTACTTC.

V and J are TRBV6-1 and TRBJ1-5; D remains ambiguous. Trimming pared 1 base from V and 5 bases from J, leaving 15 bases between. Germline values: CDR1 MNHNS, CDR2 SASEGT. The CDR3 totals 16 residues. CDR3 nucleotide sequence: TGTGCCAGCAGTGAAGACGGAGGAGGACCCTATCAGCCCCAGCATTTT. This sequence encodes CASSEDGGGPYQPQHF.

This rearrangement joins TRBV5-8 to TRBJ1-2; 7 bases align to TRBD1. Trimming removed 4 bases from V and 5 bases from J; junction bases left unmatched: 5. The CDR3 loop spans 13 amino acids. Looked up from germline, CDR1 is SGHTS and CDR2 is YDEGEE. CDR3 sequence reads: CASSRTGNYGYTF. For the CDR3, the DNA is TGTGCCAGCAGCCGGACAGGCAATTATGGCTACACCTTC.

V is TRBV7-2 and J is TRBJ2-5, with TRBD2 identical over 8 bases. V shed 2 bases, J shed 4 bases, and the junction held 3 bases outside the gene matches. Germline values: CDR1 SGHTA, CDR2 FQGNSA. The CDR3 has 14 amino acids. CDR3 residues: CASSLSSGRETQYF. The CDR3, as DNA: TGTGCCAGCAGCTTATCGAGCGGGAGAGAGACCCAGTACTTC.

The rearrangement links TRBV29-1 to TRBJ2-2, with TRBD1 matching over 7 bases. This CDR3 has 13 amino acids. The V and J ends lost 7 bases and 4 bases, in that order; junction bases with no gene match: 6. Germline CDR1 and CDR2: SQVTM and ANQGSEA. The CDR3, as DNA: TGCAGCGCAGGGACAGCAACCACCGGGGAGCTGTTTTTT. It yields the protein CSAGTATTGELFF.

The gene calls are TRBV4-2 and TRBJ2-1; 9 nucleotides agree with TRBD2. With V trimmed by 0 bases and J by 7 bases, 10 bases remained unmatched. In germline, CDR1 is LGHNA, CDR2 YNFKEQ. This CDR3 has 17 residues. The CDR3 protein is CASSQDGRGGAGNEQFF. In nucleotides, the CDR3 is TGTGCCAGCAGCCAAGACGGTCGCGGGGGGGCCGGTAATGAGCAGTTCTTC.

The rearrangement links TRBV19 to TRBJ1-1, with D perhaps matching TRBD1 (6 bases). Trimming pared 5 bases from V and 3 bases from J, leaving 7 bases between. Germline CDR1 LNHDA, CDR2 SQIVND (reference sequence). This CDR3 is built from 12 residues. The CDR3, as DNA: TGTGCCAGTAGTCAGGGGCACACTGAAGCTTTCTTT. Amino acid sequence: CASSQGHTEAFF.

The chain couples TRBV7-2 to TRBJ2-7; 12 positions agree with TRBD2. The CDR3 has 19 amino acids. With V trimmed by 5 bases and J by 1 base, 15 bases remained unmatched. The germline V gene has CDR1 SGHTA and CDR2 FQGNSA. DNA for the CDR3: TGTGCCAGCAGCCCGAGACTAGCGGGGGAATTAAGCTTGTCCTACGAGCAGTACTTC. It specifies CASSPRLAGELSLSYEQYF.

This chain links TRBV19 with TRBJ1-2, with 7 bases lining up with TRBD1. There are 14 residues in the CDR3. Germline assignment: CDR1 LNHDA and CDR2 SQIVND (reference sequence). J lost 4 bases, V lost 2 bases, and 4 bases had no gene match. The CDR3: CASSITGVIYGYTF. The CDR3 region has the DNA TGTGCCAGTAGTATAACAGGGGTGATCTATGGCTACACCTTC.

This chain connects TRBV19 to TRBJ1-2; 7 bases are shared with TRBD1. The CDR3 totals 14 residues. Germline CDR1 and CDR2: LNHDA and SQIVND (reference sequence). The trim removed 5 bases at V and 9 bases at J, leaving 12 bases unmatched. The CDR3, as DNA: TGTGCCAGTAGTTTGTTGGACAGGACCATAAGCTACACCTTC. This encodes CASSLLDRTISYTF.

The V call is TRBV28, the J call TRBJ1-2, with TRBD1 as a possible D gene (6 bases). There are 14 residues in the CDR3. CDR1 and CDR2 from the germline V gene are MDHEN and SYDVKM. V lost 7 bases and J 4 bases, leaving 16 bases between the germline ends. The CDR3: CASTPGHTAYGYTF. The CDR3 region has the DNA TGTGCCAGCACCCCGGGACACACCGCCTATGGCTACACCTTC.

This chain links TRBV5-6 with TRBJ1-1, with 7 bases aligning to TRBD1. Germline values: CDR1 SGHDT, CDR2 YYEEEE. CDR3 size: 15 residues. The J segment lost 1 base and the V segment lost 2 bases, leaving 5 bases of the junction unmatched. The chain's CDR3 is CASSLGAGGNTEAFF. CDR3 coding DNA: TGTGCCAGCAGCTTAGGGGCAGGGGGGAACACTGAAGCTTTCTTT.

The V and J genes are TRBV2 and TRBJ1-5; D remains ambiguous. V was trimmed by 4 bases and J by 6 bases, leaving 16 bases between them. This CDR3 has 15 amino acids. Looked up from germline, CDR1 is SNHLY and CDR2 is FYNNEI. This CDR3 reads CASSAGGFDRQPQHF. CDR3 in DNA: TGTGCCAGCAGTGCTGGCGGGTTTGACCGTCAGCCCCAGCATTTT.